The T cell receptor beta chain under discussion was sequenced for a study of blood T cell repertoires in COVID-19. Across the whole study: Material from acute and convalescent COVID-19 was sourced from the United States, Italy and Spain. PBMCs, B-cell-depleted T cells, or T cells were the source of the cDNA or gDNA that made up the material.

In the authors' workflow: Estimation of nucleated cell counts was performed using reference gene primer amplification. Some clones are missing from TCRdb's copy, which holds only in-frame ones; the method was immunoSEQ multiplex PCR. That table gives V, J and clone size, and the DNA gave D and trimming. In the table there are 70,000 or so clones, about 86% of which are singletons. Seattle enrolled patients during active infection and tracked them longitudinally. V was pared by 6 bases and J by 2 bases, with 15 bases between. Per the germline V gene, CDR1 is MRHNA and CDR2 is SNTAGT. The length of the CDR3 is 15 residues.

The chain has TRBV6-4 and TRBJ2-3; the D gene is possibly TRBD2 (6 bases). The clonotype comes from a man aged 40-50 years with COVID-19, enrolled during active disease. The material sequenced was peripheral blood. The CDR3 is CASSPSWGVTDTQYF. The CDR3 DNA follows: TGTGCCAGCAGCCCTAGCTGGGGGGTCACAGATACGCAGTATTTT.